The 15 T cell receptor beta chains reported below all come from one sample, sequenced in a study of blood T cell repertoires in COVID-19. Only in-frame clones appear in the TCRdb table, and some are missing; sequencing was by immunoSEQ multiplex PCR. Among more than 200,000 clones listed, roughly 90% were seen once. Sequences were obtained from peripheral blood. The receptors come from a man between 65 and 79 years old with acute or convalescent COVID-19.

There are a few counts of this clone. J is TRBJ1-2 and V is TRBV25-1; D gene uncertain. V gave up 6 bases and J gave up 0 bases, with 14 bases separating them. Looked up from germline, CDR1 is MGHDK and CDR2 is SYGVNS. The CDR3 is made up of 15 amino acids. CDR3 region: CASRAAGTTNYGYTF. The CDR3 nucleotides read TGTGCCAGCAGGGCCGCAGGAACAACTAACTATGGCTACACCTTC.

The rearrangement links TRBV7-3 to TRBJ2-2, with a weak D call TRBD2 (5 bases). Germline V gene data show CDR1 as SGHTA and CDR2 as FQGTGA. The CDR3 sequence is 13 residues long. Trimming left V 2 bases short and J 4 bases short, with 5 bases between. CDR3 residues: CASSLGSTGELFF. The CDR3 DNA reads TGTGCCAGCAGCTTAGGGAGCACCGGGGAGCTGTTTTTT.

The V gene is TRBV19, the J gene TRBJ2-2; TRBD2 matches at 13 bases. The germline gives CDR1 LNHDA, CDR2 SQIVND (reference sequence). V lost 3 bases to trimming and J lost 5 bases; unmatched junction nucleotides: 15. The CDR3 has 20 residues. The CDR3 bases are TGTGCCAGTAGTATGGAACCAGGGACTAGCGGGGCCCGGGGAACCGGGGAGCTGTTTTTT. Protein product: CASSMEPGTSGARGTGELFF.

The CDR3 sequence: CASSQDQRGFGKLFF. In nucleotides, the CDR3 is TGTGCCAGCAGCCAAGATCAGCGAGGGTTTGGAAAACTGTTTTTT. V and J are TRBV3-1 (or the pseudogene TRBV3-2) and TRBJ1-4, with D hard to call. V was shortened by 0 bases and J by 10 bases, with 15 bases between the two germline ends. Germline V gives CDR1 LGHDT, CDR2 YNNKEL (reference sequence). The CDR3 covers 15 residues.

This clone was seen only a few times. The chain couples TRBV10-3 to TRBJ1-1, with D maybe TRBD1 (6 bases). The germline V gene encodes CDR1 ENHRY and CDR2 SYGVKD. The CDR3 sequence is 13 residues long. V was shortened by 6 bases and J by 2 bases, with 10 bases between the two germline ends. The CDR3 DNA sequence: TGTGCCATCAGGGCACAGGGTAACACTGAAGCTTTCTTT. Translation: CAIRAQGNTEAFF.

The chain couples TRBV5-1 to TRBJ2-1, with 7 positions matching TRBD2. The CDR3 is 16 residues long. Germline assignment: CDR1 SGHRS and CDR2 YFSETQ. With 5 bases clipped from V and 6 bases from J, the junction kept 14 bases outside the gene matches. The chain's CDR3 is CASSLGSGTWSNEQFF. Written as DNA, the CDR3 is TGCGCCAGCAGTCTGGGAAGCGGGACCTGGTCCAATGAGCAGTTCTTC. The full variable domain, rest sourced from reference TRBV5-1 and TRBJ2-1, is KAGVTQTPRYLIKTRGQQVTLSCSPISGHRSVSWYQQTPGQGLQFLFEYFSETQRNKGNFPGRFSGRQFSNSRSEMNVSTLELGDSALYLCASSLGSGTWSNEQFFGPGTRLTVL.

J is TRBJ2-1 and V is TRBV6-5; perhaps TRBD2 as D (6 bases). Between the trimmed V and J ends, which lost 5 bases and 7 bases, there was a span of 12 bases. The CDR3 consists of 13 residues. The germline V gene has CDR1 MNHEY and CDR2 SVGAGI. The CDR3 coding sequence is TGTGCCAGCAGTCTCCTTGGGGGGAATGAGCAGTTCTTC. Encoded protein: CASSLLGGNEQFF.

This chain uses TRBV19 with TRBJ2-6; 11 nucleotides align to TRBD1. There are 18 residues in the CDR3. Germline lookup yields CDR1 LNHDA and CDR2 SQIVND (reference sequence). After removal of 3 bases from V and 4 bases from J, the junction contained 8 bases not matched to a gene. Written as DNA, the CDR3 is TGTGCCAGTAGTATGATGGGGACAGGGGGAAGAGGGGCCAACGTCCTGACTTTC. Translating it yields CASSMMGTGGRGANVLTF.

The J gene is TRBJ2-4, the V gene TRBV2; a weak D match, TRBD1 (6 bases). Between the trimmed V and J ends, which lost 6 bases and 8 bases, there was a span of 17 bases. The CDR3 extends over 14 amino acids. CDR1 SNHLY and CDR2 FYNNEI come from the germline V gene. The CDR3 loop is CASSALTGQDIQYF. In DNA, the CDR3 is TGTGCCAGCAGCGCTCTGACAGGTCAGGACATTCAGTACTTC. The full variable domain, in which reference TRBV2 and TRBJ2-4 provide the parts outside the CDR3, is EPEVTQTPSHQVTQMGQEVILRCVPISNHLYFYWYRQILGQKVEFLVSFYNNEISEKSEIFDDQFSVERPDGSNFTLKIRSTKLEDSAMYFCASSALTGQDIQYFGAGTRLSVL.

A single count supports this clone. The rearrangement joins TRBV5-5 to TRBJ2-1; unclear D gene. CDR1 SGHKS and CDR2 YYEKEE come from the germline V gene (reference sequence). The CDR3 is made up of 13 amino acids. V lost 0 bases to trimming and J lost 6 bases, with 7 bases between them. CDR3 in amino acids: CASSLERPNEQFF. The CDR3 DNA sequence: TGTGCCAGCAGCTTGGAGCGACCCAATGAGCAGTTCTTC. Drawing the rest from reference TRBV5-5 and TRBJ2-1, the complete variable domain is DAGVTQSPTHLIKTRGQQVTLRCSPISGHKSVSWYQQVLGQGPQFIFQYYEKEERGRGNFPDRFSARQFPNYSSELNVNALLLGDSALYLCASSLERPNEQFFGPGTRLTVL.

The chain uses TRBV15 and TRBJ1-1; a weak D match, TRBD1 (5 bases). The CDR3 totals 14 residues. V was pared by 1 base and J by 0 bases, with 6 bases between. The germline gives CDR1 LNHNV, CDR2 YYDKDF (reference sequence). CDR3 sequence (DNA): TGTGCCACCAGCAGAGGGACAATGAACACTGAAGCTTTCTTT. Protein sequence: CATSRGTMNTEAFF.

The chain combines TRBV4-1 with TRBJ2-2; a weak D match, TRBD1 (6 bases). The germline gives CDR1 MGHRA, CDR2 YSYEKL. V lost 5 bases and J lost 6, with 10 bases in between. The CDR3 contains 13 residues. The CDR3 nucleotides read TGCGCCAGCAGCTGGGGGCGGGCCGGGGAGCTGTTTTTT. Translating gives CASSWGRAGELFF.

This clone was seen once. The chain employs TRBV7-2 and TRBJ1-5; TRBD1 aligns across 10 bases. V lost 0 bases to trimming and J lost 4 bases; unmatched junction nucleotides: 3. The CDR3 extends over 16 amino acids. Per the germline V gene, CDR1 is SGHTA and CDR2 is FQGNSA. The CDR3 DNA sequence: TGTGCCAGCAGCTTAGCGGGGACAGGGGCAAATCAGCCCCAGCATTTT. Translating gives CASSLAGTGANQPQHF. The full variable domain, in which reference TRBV7-2 and TRBJ1-5 provide the parts outside the CDR3, is GAGVSQSPSNKVTEKGKDVELRCDPISGHTALYWYRQSLGQGLEFLIYFQGNSAPDKSGLPSDRFSAERTGGSVSTLTIQRTQQEDSAVYLCASSLAGTGANQPQHFGDGTRLSIL.

Concerning this clone itself: The junction departs from germline at one end; a sequencing error may be responsible. V gene TRBV23-1 combines with J gene TRBJ2-4; D perhaps matches TRBD1 (5 bases). TRBV23-1 is an ORF for which the function is uncertain. This CDR3 is built from 15 residues. CDR3 DNA sequence: TGCGCCAGCAGTCAATCAACAGGTGGGAAAAGCATTCAGTACTTC. As protein: CASSQSTGGKSIQYF.

CDR3 sequence: CASSVGRGYSYEQYF. The DNA of the CDR3 is TGTGCCAGCAGCGTAGGGCGGGGGTACTCCTACGAGCAGTACTTC. The genes are TRBV11-2 and TRBJ2-7; TRBD2 matches at 7 bases. The CDR3 has 15 residues. J lost 0 bases, V lost 5 bases, and 7 bases had no gene match. Looked up from germline, CDR1 is SGHAT and CDR2 is FQNNGV.